This T cell receptor (beta chain) was documented in a study of human T cells and chemical hapten exposure. In the study overall: A 2 cm by 2 cm inner upper arm patch received 2% DPC for sensitization.

In TCRdb, the RACE reads were re-called with MiXCR into one record per CDR3 protein. The sample consists of 180,000 or so distinct CDR3 sequences, 13% to 15% of them appearing once. Time point given: patch test 1, 2 weeks after DPC sensitization. The treatment here: therapeutic diphenylcyclopropenone sensitization with weekly scalp DPC. V was shortened by 2 bases and J by 1 base, with 17 bases between the two germline ends. The CDR3 spans 18 residues. Germline CDR1 SNHLY, CDR2 FYNNEI. This sequence originates from a woman younger than 45 with alopecia areata. Some clones in this sample may be carry-over from other donors' samples. The sequencing here drew on whole blood, taken in connection with sensitization to the hapten diphenylcyclopropenone (DPC). The chain employs TRBV2 and TRBJ2-2, with a tentative D call TRBD2 (5 bases). CDR3 sequence reads: CASSESRADYLNTGELFF. In nucleotides, the CDR3 is TGTGCCAGCAGTGAAAGTAGAGCCGACTACCTGAACACCGGGGAGCTGTTTTTT.